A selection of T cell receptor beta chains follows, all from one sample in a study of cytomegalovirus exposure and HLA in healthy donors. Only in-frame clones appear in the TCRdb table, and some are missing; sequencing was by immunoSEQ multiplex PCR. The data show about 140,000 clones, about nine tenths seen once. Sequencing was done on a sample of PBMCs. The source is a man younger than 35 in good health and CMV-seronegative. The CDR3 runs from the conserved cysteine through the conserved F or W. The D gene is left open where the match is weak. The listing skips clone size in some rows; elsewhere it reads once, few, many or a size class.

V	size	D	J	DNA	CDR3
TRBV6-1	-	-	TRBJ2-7	TGTGCCAGCAGTGAAGCCGGCGGACAGTCCTACGAGCAGTACTTC	CASSEAGGQSYEQYF
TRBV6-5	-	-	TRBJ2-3	TGTGCCAGCAGTTACGGGGGGGCCGTGGGGACAGATACGCAGTATTTT	CASSYGGAVGTDTQYF
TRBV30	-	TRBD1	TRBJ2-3	TGTGCCTGGAGTTCGAGCTCGACAGGGACAGATACGCAGTATTTT	CAWSSSSTGTDTQYF
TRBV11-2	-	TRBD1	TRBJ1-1	TGTGCCAGCAGCTTAGAATTCCCAGGGGGGAACACTGAAGCTTTCTTT	CASSLEFPGGNTEAFF
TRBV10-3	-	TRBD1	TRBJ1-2	TGTGCCATCAGTTCCTCGGACAGGGGCCGAAACTATGGCTACACCTTC	CAISSSDRGRNYGYTF
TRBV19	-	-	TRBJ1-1	TGTGCCAGTAGTATTGGTTGGGGCGGGAGCGGAGCTTTCTTT	CASSIGWGGSGAFF
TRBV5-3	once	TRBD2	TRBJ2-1	TGTGCCAGAAGCTACGAGGGACTAGCGGGCTACAATGAGCAGTTCTTC	CARSYEGLAGYNEQFF
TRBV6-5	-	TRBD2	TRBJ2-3	TGTGCCAGCAGTTACTCTAGCGGGATGACAGATACGCAGTATTTT	CASSYSSGMTDTQYF
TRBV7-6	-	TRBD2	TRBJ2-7	TGTGCCAGCAGCTTAGTGGCTAGCGGGGGTTCTACCATCGACGAGCAGTACTTC	CASSLVASGGSTIDEQYF
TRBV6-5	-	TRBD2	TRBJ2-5	TGTGCCAGCAGCCGCGGGGGGTCATGGGAGACCCAGTACTTC	CASSRGGSWETQYF
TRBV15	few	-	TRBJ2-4	TGTGCCACCAGCAGAGGCAGGGAAAACATTCAGTACTTC	CATSRGRENIQYF
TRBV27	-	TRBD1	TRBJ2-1	TGTGCCAGCAGGGACAGGGGGCGATCTCTGGTACCCAATGAGCAGTTCTTC	CASRDRGRSLVPNEQFF
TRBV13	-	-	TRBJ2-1	TGTGCCAGCAATAACGGGGTATACAATGAGCAGTTCTTC	CASNNGVYNEQFF
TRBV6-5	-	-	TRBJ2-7	TGTGCCAGCACGGAAGGGGGTGGATCCTACGAGCAGTACTTC	CASTEGGGSYEQYF
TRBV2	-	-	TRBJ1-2	TGTGCCAGCAGTGAAGGGGCGGGTAAGCACCTCCTTGATGGCGGCTACACCTTC	CASSEGAGKHLLDGGYTF
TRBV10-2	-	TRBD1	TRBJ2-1	TGCGCCAGCAGAACGGGACAGAGCTCCTACAATGAGCAGTTCTTC	CASRTGQSSYNEQFF
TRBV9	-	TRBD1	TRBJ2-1	TGTGCCAGCAGCCGGGACAGGGGCTTCCAATCCTACAATGAGCAGTTCTTC	CASSRDRGFQSYNEQFF
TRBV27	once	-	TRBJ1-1	TGTGCCAGCAGTTTGGGCAGGGCGAACACTGAAGCTTTCTTT	CASSLGRANTEAFF
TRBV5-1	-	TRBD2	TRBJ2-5	TGCGCCAGCACCACTAGCGGGGCCCAAGAGACCCAGTACTTC	CASTTSGAQETQYF
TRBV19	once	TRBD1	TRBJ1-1	TGTGCCAGTAGTATGGATCCCCCGGGACAGGGGTGGTTCCTGAACACTGAAGCTTTCTTT	CASSMDPPGQGWFLNTEAFF
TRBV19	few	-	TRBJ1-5	TGTGCCAGTAGCGCAGGGTTGAATCAGCCCCAGCATTTT	CASSAGLNQPQHF
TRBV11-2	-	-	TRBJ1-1	TGTGCCAGCCTTCTTGGGCCGAAGACTGAAGCTTTCTTT	CASLLGPKTEAFF
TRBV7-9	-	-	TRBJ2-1	TGTGCCAGCAGCTTAGTACAGGCCCAGCAGTTCTTC	CASSLVQAQQFF
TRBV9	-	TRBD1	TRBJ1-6	TGTGCCAGCAGCGTAAGGACAGGGTCTTCACCCCTCCACTTT	CASSVRTGSSPLHF
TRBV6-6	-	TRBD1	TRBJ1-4	TGTGCCAGCAGTTGGACAGGGTCGGGCGAAAAACTGTTTTTT	CASSWTGSGEKLFF
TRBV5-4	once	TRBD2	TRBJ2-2	TGTGCCAGCAGCCCCCCTCCCCCCGGGGGGGCAGATACCGGGGAGCTGTTTTTT	CASSPPPPGGADTGELFF
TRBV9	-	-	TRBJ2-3	TGTGCCAGCAGCGTAGTAGGCGGGGCGGGAGATACGCAGTATTTT	CASSVVGGAGDTQYF
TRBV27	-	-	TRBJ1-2	TGTGCCAGCAGTCCCCTACAGGGTATCGGCTATGGCTACACCTTC	CASSPLQGIGYGYTF
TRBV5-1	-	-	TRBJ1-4	TGCGCCAGCAGCCGGGGGAATCTCTGGGAAAAACTGTTTTTT	CASSRGNLWEKLFF
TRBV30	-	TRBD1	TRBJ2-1	TGTGCCTGGGGCCGGGGACAGAGAAACAATGAGCAGTTCTTC	CAWGRGQRNNEQFF
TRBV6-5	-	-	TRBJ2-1	-	CASRPPVGGGALIF
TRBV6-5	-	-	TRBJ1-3	TGTGCCAGCAGTTACTCGACAGAGCCTGGAAACACCATATATTTT	CASSYSTEPGNTIYF
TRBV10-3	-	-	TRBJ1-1	TGTGCCATCAACCCGGACATGAACACTGAAGCTTTCTTT	CAINPDMNTEAFF
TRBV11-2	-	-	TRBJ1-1	TGTGCCAGCAGCTTAGCTGTCGGGAACAGCGTCATGAACACTGAAGCTTTCTTT	CASSLAVGNSVMNTEAFF